A selection of T cell receptor beta chains follows, all from one sample in a study of shared clonotypes between healthy human individuals. Here immunoSEQ multiplex PCR was the method, and the copy in TCRdb shows in-frame clones only, minus some. Seen here are over 800,000 clones, over 90% observed once, and the top ten hold 24%. The sample comprised naive CD8+ T cells sorted from blood. These receptors originate from a man in his thirties or forties in good health. Each CDR3 is given with its conserved first and last residue. D genes are given only for firm matches. A clone size is listed for some rows: how often the clone was seen (once, few, many), or a class if it is expanded.

>NA|TRBV5-1|NA|TRBJ1-2
TGCGCCAGCAGCTTAGATCGCAGGGGCTACACCTTC
CASSLDRRGYTF
>NA|TRBV4-1|NA|TRBJ2-1
TGCGCCAGCAGCCAAGATCTCCAGGGACTTTACAATGAGCAGTTCTTC
CASSQDLQGLYNEQFF
>NA|TRBV29-1|NA|TRBJ1-2
TGCAGCGGTGGGACGGATTATTACACCTTC
CSGGTDYYTF
>TRBD1|TRBV7-6|NA|TRBJ2-7
TGTGCCAGCAGCTTAGAAGGGGGCCTGTTCTACGAGCAGTACTTC
CASSLEGGLFYEQYF
>TRBD2|TRBV27|NA|TRBJ2-1
TGTGCCAGCAGTTCACCTAGCGGGAGAAGAGATGAGCAGTTCTTC
CASSSPSGRRDEQFF
>TRBD1|TRBV27|NA|TRBJ2-7
TGTGCCAGCAGACGCGTCGGGGACAGAGCCTCCTACGAGCAGTACTTC
CASRRVGDRASYEQYF
>NA|TRBV13|NA|TRBJ2-2
TGTGCCAGCAGCTTAGTCTCGATCCTACGGAACACCGGGGAGCTGTTTTTT
CASSLVSILRNTGELFF
>NA|TRBV29-1|NA|TRBJ1-3
TGCAGCGTTGAAGATCGGCGGGGGCCAAGCTCTGGAAACACCATATATTTT
CSVEDRRGPSSGNTIYF
>NA|TRBV5-6|NA|TRBJ2-1
TGTGCCAGCAGCTTGGAAGGGTTGATCCACAATGAGCAGTTCTTC
CASSLEGLIHNEQFF
>NA|TRBV10-1|once|TRBJ2-2
TGCGCCAGCAGTGAATACCAAACGGCAGGGGAGCTGTTTTTT
CASSEYQTAGELFF
>NA|TRBV27|NA|TRBJ1-1
TGTGCCAGCAGTTCAGGATGGACTGAAGCTTTCTTT
CASSSGWTEAFF
>NA|TRBV11-3|NA|TRBJ2-2
TGTGCCAGCAGCTTAGTTGCTGGGGCGGCCGGGGAGCTGTTTTTT
CASSLVAGAAGELFF
>NA|TRBV9|NA|TRBJ2-2
TGTGCCAGCAGCTCGGGACTCACGAACACCGGGGAGCTGTTTTTT
CASSSGLTNTGELFF
>NA|TRBV7-9|NA|TRBJ1-1
TGTGCCAGCAGCTTAGGTTCCGTGAACACTGAAGCTTTCTTT
CASSLGSVNTEAFF
>NA|TRBV5-6|NA|TRBJ2-7
TGTGCCAGCAGCTTGGGAAGGGGCGACGAGCAGTACTTC
CASSLGRGDEQYF
>NA|TRBV2|NA|TRBJ2-2
TGTGCCAGCAGTGATAGTTTATTAGGGGGTCTGGGAGAGACCGGGGAGCTGTTTTTT
CASSDSLLGGLGETGELFF
>NA|TRBV15|few|TRBJ2-5
TGTGCCACCAGCTCCCTTCCAAGCCTGGGAGGAGAGACCCAGTACTTC
CATSSLPSLGGETQYF
>TRBD1|TRBV12-5|once|TRBJ1-2
TGTGCTAGTGGTTCGGACAGGGCCGATGGCTACACCTTC
CASGSDRADGYTF
>NA|TRBV6-5|once|TRBJ1-2
TGTGCCAGCAGTACCTCCGGGGGCGCGTTCCATGGCTACACCTTC
CASSTSGGAFHGYTF
>NA|TRBV5-1|NA|TRBJ2-7
TGCGCCAGCAGCTTGGATTCGGGGGTCGAGCAGTACTTC
CASSLDSGVEQYF
>NA|TRBV30|NA|TRBJ2-2
TGTGCCTGGAGTGACATGTCCGGCGGGGAGCTGTTTTTT
CAWSDMSGGELFF
>NA|TRBV6-5|NA|TRBJ2-4
TGTGCCAGCAGTTACCCCAGAAGGGATGGGGAAAACATTCAGTACTTC
CASSYPRRDGENIQYF
>TRBD2|TRBV7-8|NA|TRBJ2-5
TGTGCCAGCAGCCCCGATCCGGGTGCGGGAGACCAAGAGACCCAGTACTTC
CASSPDPGAGDQETQYF
>NA|TRBV5-6|NA|TRBJ2-3
TGTGCCAGCAGCTTGGTCAGAACAGATACGCAGTATTTT
CASSLVRTDTQYF
>TRBD2|TRBV7-9|NA|TRBJ2-3
TGTGCCAGCAGCCAACTAGCGACTCCTAGCACAGATACGCAGTATTTT
CASSQLATPSTDTQYF
>TRBD2|TRBV7-9|NA|TRBJ2-1
TGTGCCAGCAGCCAATCAAAACTAGCGGGATTATACAATGAGCAGTTCTTC
CASSQSKLAGLYNEQFF
>NA|TRBV27|NA|TRBJ2-1
TGTGCCAGCAGCTCCGGGACTCACTCCTACAATGAGCAGTTCTTC
CASSSGTHSYNEQFF
>NA|TRBV27|once|TRBJ2-2
TGTGCCAGCAGTTTAGGCACTTCGAACACCGGGGAGCTGTTTTTT
CASSLGTSNTGELFF
>NA|TRBV5-8|NA|TRBJ2-1
TGTGCCAGCAGCTGGACAGCGTCCTACAATGAGCAGTTCTTC
CASSWTASYNEQFF
>TRBD1|TRBV7-9|NA|TRBJ2-1
TGTGCCAGCAGCCAACAGGGGGCCTGGGGATCAAATGAGCAGTTCTTC
CASSQQGAWGSNEQFF
>TRBD1|TRBV7-8|NA|TRBJ2-5
TGTGCCAGCAGCTTAGTCTCGACAGGGGCGGAGACCCAGTACTTC
CASSLVSTGAETQYF
>TRBD1|TRBV6-1|NA|TRBJ2-7
TGTGCCAGCAGGCCGGGACAGGGGGCCTCCTACGAGCAGTACTTC
CASRPGQGASYEQYF
>NA|TRBV28|NA|TRBJ2-5
TGTGCCAGCAGTTTCGTCCGGGACCAAACAAAGACCCAGTACTTC
CASSFVRDQTKTQYF
>NA|TRBV5-4|NA|TRBJ2-7
TGTGCCAGCAGCATAGATCTAGGGGACTACGAGCAGTACTTC
CASSIDLGDYEQYF
>TRBD2|TRBV7-9|NA|TRBJ2-7
TGTGCCAGCAGCTCAGGACTAGCGGGAGACGACGAGCAGTACTTC
CASSSGLAGDDEQYF
>TRBD1|TRBV15|NA|TRBJ1-2
TGTGCCACCAGCAGAGAAGTGACAGGGCGCGGTGGCTACACCTTC
CATSREVTGRGGYTF
>NA|TRBV11-2|NA|TRBJ2-7
TGTGCCAGCAGCGTATATTACGAGCAGTACTTC
CASSVYYEQYF
>TRBD1|TRBV2|NA|TRBJ2-2
TGTGCCAGCAGGGACAGGGGGTCTGGGGAGCTGTTTTTT
CASRDRGSGELFF
>TRBD2|TRBV5-4|NA|TRBJ2-4
TGTGCCAGCAGCTTGGATCCCCCACTAGCGGGAGGACAAAACATTCAGTACTTC
CASSLDPPLAGGQNIQYF
>TRBD2|TRBV28|NA|TRBJ2-7
TGTGCCAGCCGAGCGGGACTAGCGGGTACAGGCGCCTACGAGCAGTACTTC
CASRAGLAGTGAYEQYF
>NA|TRBV21-1|NA|TRBJ2-7
TGTGCCAGCAGCACGTTACTACAGGCGTCCTACGAGCAGTACTTC
CASSTLLQASYEQYF
>TRBD2|TRBV2|NA|TRBJ2-1
TGTGCCAGCAGCCTAACTAGCGGGGTCCTCGATGAGCAGTTCTTC
CASSLTSGVLDEQFF
>NA|TRBV5-8|NA|TRBJ2-7
TGTGCCAGCAGCTTGTTTGACGGTGGGGGATCCTACGAGCAGTACTTC
CASSLFDGGGSYEQYF
>NA|TRBV13|NA|TRBJ1-1
TGTGCCAGCAGCGCGGGTCGGGGACTCACTGAAGCTTTCTTT
CASSAGRGLTEAFF
>TRBD1|TRBV5-1|few|TRBJ2-1
TGCGCCAGCAGCACCGGACAGGGGCCCTTCGATGAGCAGTTCTTC
CASSTGQGPFDEQFF
>NA|TRBV27|NA|TRBJ1-5
TGTGCCAGCAGTTTCTCTGTCGGGGGTCAGCCCCAGCATTTT
CASSFSVGGQPQHF
>NA|TRBV29-1|NA|TRBJ2-7
TGCAGCGTTGAAATGGGCGAGGGCTACGAGCAGTACTTC
CSVEMGEGYEQYF
>TRBD1|TRBV10-3|NA|TRBJ1-2
TGTGCCATCAGTGACCAAAAAGGGACAGGGGGAATGCGGGAGTATGGCTACACCTTC
CAISDQKGTGGMREYGYTF
>NA|TRBV19|NA|TRBJ2-7
TGTGCCAGTAGTCTCTCGATCTCCTACGAGCAGTACTTC
CASSLSISYEQYF
>NA|TRBV18|NA|TRBJ2-1
TGTGCCAGCTCACCACGGTCCCGGGTGGGCGATGAGCAGTTCTTC
CASSPRSRVGDEQFF
>TRBD1|TRBV5-1|NA|TRBJ1-1
TGCGCCAGCAGCTTGAAGAGAGGAACAGGGGGAAACACTGAAGCTTTCTTT
CASSLKRGTGGNTEAFF
>TRBD2|TRBV7-8|NA|TRBJ2-7
TGTGCCAGCAGCTTAGCGGAGCGGGAGATCGACGAGCAGTACTTC
CASSLAEREIDEQYF
>TRBD2|TRBV27|NA|TRBJ2-1
TGTGCCAGCAGTTTAGAATTTGGACTAGAAGGGGAGCAGTTCTTC
CASSLEFGLEGEQFF
>NA|TRBV15|NA|TRBJ2-4
TGTGCCACCAGCAGAGATAGGGCCCTCAACATTCAGTACTTC
CATSRDRALNIQYF
>NA|TRBV6-1|NA|TRBJ2-5
TGTGCCAGCAGTGAACGGGTGGGGGGACCCAGGAGGGGAGAGACCCAGTACTTC
CASSERVGGPRRGETQYF
>NA|TRBV27|NA|TRBJ1-4
TGTGCCAGCAGTCGTAGGGGAAGGGAAAAACTGTTTTTT
CASSRRGREKLFF
>TRBD1|TRBV27|NA|TRBJ2-7
TGTGCCAGCAGTTTTTTGGACAGGGTGGAGGGCTACGAGCAGTACTTC
CASSFLDRVEGYEQYF
>TRBD1|TRBV2|NA|TRBJ1-1
TGTGCCAGCAAACTCCAAACCGGGACAGGGGATAGCGGCACTGAAGCTTTCTTT
CASKLQTGTGDSGTEAFF